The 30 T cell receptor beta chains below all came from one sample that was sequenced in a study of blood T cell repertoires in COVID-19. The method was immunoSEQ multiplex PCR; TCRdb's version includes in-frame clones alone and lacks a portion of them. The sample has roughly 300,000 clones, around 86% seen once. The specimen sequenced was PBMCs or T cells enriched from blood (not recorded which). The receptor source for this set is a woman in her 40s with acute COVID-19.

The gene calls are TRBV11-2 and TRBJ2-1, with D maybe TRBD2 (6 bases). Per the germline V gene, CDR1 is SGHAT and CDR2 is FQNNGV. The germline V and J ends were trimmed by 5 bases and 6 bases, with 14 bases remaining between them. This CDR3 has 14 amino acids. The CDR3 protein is CASSPRGPLNEQFF. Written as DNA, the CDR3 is TGTGCCAGCAGCCCGCGGGGTCCCCTCAATGAGCAGTTCTTC.

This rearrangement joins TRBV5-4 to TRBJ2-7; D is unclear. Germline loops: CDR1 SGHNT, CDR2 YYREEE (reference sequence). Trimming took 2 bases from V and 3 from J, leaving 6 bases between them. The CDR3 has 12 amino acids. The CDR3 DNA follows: TGTGCCAGCAGCTTTGGCAGCTACGAGCAGTACTTC. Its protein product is CASSFGSYEQYF.

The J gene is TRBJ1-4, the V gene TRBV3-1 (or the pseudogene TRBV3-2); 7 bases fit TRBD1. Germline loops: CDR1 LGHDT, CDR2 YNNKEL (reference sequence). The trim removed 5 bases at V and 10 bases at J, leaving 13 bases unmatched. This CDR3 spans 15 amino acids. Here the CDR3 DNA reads TGTGCCAGCAGCACTTTGACGGGACAGCAGGCAAAACTGTTTTTT. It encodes CASSTLTGQQAKLFF.

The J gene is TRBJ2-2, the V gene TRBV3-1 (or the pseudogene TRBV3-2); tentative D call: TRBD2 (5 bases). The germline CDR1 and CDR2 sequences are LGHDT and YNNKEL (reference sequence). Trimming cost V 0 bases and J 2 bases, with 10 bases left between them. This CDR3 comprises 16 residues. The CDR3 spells CASSQDWEINTGELFF. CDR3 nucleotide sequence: TGTGCCAGCAGCCAAGATTGGGAGATTAACACCGGGGAGCTGTTTTTT.

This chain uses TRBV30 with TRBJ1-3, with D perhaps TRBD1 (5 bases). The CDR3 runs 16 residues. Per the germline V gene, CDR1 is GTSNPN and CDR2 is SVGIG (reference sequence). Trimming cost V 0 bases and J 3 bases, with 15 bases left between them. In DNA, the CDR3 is TGTGCCTGGAGTGTACGGATTCGGGGGAATGGAAACACCATATATTTT. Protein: CAWSVRIRGNGNTIYF.

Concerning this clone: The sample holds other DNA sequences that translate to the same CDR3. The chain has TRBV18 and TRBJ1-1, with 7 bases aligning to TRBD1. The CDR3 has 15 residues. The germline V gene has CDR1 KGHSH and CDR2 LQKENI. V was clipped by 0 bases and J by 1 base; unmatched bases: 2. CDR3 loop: CASSPPGQKNTEAFF. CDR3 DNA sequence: TGTGCCAGCTCACCACCGGGACAGAAGAACACTGAAGCTTTCTTT.

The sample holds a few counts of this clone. The CDR3 here is CASLLGGASTEAFF. The DNA for the CDR3 is TGTGCCAGCCTCCTCGGGGGTGCGAGCACTGAAGCTTTCTTT. This chain connects TRBV19 to TRBJ1-1, with D tentatively TRBD1 (5 bases). CDR1 and CDR2 from the germline V gene are LNHDA and SQIVND (reference sequence). V lost 9 bases, J lost 4 bases, and 18 bases lay in between. The CDR3 extends over 14 amino acids.

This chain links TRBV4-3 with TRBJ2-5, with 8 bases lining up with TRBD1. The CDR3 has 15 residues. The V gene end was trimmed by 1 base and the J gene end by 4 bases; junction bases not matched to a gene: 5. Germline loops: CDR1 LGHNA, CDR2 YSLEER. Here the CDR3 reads CASSQGTDRAETQYF. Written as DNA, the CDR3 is TGCGCCAGCAGCCAAGGGACGGACAGGGCAGAGACCCAGTACTTC.

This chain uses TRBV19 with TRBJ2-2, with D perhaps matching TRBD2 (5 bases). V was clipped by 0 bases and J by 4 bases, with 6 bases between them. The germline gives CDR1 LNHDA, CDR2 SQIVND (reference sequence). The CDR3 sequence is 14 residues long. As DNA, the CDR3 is TGTGCCAGTAGTATAGATCGGGGCACCGGGGAGCTGTTTTTT. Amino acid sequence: CASSIDRGTGELFF.

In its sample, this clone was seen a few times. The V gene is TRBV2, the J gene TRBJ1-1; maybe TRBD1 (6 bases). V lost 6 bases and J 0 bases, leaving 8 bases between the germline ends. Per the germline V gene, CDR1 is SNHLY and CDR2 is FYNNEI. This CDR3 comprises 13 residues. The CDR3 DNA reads TGTGCCAGCAGGGGGACAATGAACACTGAAGCTTTCTTT. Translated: CASRGTMNTEAFF.

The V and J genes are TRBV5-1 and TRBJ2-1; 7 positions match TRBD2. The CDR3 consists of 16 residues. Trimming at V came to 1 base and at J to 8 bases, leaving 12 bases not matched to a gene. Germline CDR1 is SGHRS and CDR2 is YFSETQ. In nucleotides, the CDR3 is TGCGCCAGCAGCTTGCCGCAACTAGCGTCGAACGATGAGCAGTTCTTC. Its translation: CASSLPQLASNDEQFF.

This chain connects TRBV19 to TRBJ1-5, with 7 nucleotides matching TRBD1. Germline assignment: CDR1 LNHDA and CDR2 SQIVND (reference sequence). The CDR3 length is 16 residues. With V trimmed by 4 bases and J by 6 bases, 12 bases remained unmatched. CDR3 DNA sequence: TGTGCCAGTAGTAAGCCCGTAGACAGGGATGGTCAGCCCCAGCATTTT. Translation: CASSKPVDRDGQPQHF.

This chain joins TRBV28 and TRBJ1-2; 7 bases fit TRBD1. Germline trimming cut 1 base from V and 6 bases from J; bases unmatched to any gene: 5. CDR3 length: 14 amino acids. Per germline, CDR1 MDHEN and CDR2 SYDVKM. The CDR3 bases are TGTGCCAGCAGTTTATCAGGGGGAACGGATGGCTACACCTTC. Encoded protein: CASSLSGGTDGYTF.

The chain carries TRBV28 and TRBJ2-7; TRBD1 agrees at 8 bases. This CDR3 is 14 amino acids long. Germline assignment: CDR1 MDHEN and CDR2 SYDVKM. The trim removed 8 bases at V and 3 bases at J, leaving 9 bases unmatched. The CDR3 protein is CASRRDRGGYEQYF. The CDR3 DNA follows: TGTGCCAGCCGTCGAGACAGGGGCGGCTACGAGCAGTACTTC.

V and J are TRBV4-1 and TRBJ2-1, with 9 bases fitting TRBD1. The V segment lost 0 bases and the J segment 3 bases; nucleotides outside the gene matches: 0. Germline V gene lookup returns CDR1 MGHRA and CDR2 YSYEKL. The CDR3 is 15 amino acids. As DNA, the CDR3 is TGCGCCAGCAGCCAAGAGGGACAGGGCTACAATGAGCAGTTCTTC. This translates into CASSQEGQGYNEQFF.

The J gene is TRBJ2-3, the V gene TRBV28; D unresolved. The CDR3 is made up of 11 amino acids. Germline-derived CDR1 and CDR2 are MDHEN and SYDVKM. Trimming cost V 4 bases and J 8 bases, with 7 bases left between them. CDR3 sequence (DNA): TGTGCCAGCAGTTCCCCCGGTACGCAGTATTTT. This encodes CASSSPGTQYF.

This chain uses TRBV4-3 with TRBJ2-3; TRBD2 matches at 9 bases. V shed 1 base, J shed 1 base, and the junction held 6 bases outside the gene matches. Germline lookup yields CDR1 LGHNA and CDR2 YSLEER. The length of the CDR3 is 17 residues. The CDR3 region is CASSQVAASGGTDTQYF. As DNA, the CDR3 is TGCGCCAGCAGCCAAGTTGCCGCTAGCGGGGGCACAGATACGCAGTATTTT.

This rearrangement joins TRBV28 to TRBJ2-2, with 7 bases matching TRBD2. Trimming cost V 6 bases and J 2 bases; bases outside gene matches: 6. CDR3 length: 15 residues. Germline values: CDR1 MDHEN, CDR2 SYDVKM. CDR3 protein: CASRSGGLNTGELFF. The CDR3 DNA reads TGTGCCAGCAGATCGGGGGGTTTAAACACCGGGGAGCTGTTTTTT.

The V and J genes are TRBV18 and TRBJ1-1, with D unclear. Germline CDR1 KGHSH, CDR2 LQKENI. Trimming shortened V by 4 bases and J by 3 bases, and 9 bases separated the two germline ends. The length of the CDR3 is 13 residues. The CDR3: CASSRHRDTEAFF. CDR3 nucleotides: TGTGCCAGCTCACGCCATCGGGACACTGAAGCTTTCTTT.

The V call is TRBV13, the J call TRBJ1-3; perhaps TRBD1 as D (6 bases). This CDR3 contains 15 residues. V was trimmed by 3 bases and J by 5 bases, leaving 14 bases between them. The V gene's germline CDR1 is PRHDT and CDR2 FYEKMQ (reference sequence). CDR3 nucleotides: TGTGCCAGCAGCTTCGTTTCAGGGGAAAGAAACACCATATATTTT. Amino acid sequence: CASSFVSGERNTIYF.

The CDR3 protein is CASSLTSQGIGPREQYF. The DNA for the CDR3 is TGTGCCAGCAGCTTAACCTCCCAGGGTATCGGACCCCGGGAGCAGTACTTC. The chain combines TRBV7-2 with TRBJ2-7; TRBD1 might be the D (5 bases). Trimming pared 2 bases from V and 7 bases from J, leaving 24 bases between. Germline CDR1 reads SGHTA; CDR2 reads FQGNSA. The CDR3 has 17 amino acids.

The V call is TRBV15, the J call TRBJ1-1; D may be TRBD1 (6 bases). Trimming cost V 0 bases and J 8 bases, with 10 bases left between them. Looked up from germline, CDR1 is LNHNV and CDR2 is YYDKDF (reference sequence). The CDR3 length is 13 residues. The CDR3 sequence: CATSRDDRLEAFF. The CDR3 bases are TGTGCCACCAGCAGAGACGACAGGTTGGAAGCTTTCTTT.

The CDR3 bases are TGCAGCGCCGGTAGTAACCGCTACACCTTC. Amino acid sequence: CSAGSNRYTF. This chain uses TRBV29-1 with TRBJ1-2; no clear D. V lost 7 bases to trimming and J lost 9 bases, with 12 bases between them. The CDR3 spans 10 residues. Germline lookup yields CDR1 SQVTM and CDR2 ANQGSEA.

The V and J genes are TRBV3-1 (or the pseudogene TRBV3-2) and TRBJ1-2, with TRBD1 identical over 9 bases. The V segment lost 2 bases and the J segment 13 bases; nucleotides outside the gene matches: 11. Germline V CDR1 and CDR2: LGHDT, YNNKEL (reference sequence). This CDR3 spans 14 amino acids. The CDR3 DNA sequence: TGTGCCAGCAGCCAAACCGGGACAGGGAAGGGCGGCACCTTC. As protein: CASSQTGTGKGGTF.

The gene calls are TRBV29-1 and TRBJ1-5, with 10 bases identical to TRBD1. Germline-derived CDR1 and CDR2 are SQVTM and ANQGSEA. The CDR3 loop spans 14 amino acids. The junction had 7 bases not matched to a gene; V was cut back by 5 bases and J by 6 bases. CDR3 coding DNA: TGCAGCGTTCTCACCGGGACAGGGGTTCAGCCCCAGCATTTT. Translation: CSVLTGTGVQPQHF.

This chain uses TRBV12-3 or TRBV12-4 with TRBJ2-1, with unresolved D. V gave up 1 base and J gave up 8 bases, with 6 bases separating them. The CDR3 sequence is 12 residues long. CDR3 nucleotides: TGTGCCAGCAGTTTAGTGGCCCATGAGCAGTTCTTC. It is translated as CASSLVAHEQFF.

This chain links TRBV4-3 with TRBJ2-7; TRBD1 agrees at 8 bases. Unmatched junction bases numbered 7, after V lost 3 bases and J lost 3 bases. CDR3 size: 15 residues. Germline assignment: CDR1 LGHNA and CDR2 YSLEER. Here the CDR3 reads CASSQAWGQDYEQYF. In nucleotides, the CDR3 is TGCGCCAGCAGCCAGGCCTGGGGACAGGACTACGAGCAGTACTTC.

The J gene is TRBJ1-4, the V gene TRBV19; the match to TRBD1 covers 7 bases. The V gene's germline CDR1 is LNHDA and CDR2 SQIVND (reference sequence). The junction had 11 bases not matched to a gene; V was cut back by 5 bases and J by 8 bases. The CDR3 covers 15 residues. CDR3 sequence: CASSPKGAPGEKLFF. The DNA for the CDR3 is TGTGCCAGTAGTCCTAAGGGGGCGCCGGGGGAAAAACTGTTTTTT. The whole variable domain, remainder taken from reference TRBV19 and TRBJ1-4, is DGGITQSPKYLFRKEGQNVTLSCEQNLNHDAMYWYRQDPGQGLRLIYYSQIVNDFQKGDIAEGYSVSREKKESFPLTVTSAQKNPTAFYLCASSPKGAPGEKLFFGSGTQLSVL.

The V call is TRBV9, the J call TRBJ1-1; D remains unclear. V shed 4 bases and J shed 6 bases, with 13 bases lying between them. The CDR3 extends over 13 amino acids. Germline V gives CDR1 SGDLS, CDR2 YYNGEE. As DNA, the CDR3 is TGTGCCAGCAGCCCCCAGACATTTTCTGAAGCTTTCTTT. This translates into CASSPQTFSEAFF.

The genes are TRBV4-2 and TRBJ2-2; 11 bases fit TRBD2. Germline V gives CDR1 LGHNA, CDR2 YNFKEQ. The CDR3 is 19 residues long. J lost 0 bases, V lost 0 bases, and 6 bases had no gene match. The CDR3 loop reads CASSQDALAGAANTGELFF. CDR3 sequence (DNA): TGTGCCAGCAGCCAAGATGCACTAGCGGGAGCAGCGAACACCGGGGAGCTGTTTTTT.